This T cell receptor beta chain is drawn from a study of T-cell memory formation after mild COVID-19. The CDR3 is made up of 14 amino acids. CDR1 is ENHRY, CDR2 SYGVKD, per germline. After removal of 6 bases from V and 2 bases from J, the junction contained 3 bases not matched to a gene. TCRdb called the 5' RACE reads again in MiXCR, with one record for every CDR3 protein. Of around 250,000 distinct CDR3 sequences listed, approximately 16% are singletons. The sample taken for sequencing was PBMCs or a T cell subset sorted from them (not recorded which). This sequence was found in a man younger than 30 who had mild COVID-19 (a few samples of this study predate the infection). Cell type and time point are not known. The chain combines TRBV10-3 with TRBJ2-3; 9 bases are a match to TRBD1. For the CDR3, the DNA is TGTGCCATCAGCCGGACAGGGGACACAGATACGCAGTATTTT. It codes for CAISRTGDTDTQYF.